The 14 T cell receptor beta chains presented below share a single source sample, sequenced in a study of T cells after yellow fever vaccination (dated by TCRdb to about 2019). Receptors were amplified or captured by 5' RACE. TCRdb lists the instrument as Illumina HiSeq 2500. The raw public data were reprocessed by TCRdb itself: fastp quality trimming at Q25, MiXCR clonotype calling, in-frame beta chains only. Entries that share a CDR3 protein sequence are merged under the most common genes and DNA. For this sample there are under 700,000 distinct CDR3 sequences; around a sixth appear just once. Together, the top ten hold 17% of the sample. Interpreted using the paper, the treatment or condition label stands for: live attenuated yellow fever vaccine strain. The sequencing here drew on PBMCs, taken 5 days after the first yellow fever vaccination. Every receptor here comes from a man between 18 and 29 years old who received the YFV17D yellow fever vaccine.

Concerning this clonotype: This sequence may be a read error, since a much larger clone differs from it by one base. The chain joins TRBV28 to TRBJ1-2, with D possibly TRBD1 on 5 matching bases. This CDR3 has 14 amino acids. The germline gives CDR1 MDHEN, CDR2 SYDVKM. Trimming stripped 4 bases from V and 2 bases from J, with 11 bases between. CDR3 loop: CASSSSWGNYGYTF. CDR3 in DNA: TGTGCCAGCAGTTCGTCATGGGGCAACTATGGCTACACCTTC.

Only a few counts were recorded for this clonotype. Here the CDR3 reads CATSDHLWNYEQYF. CDR3 nucleotide sequence: TGTGCCACCAGTGATCACCTCTGGAACTACGAGCAGTACTTC. The rearrangement uses TRBV24-1 and TRBJ2-7, with D unresolved. Trimming removed 3 bases at V and 3 bases at J, with 11 bases between. This CDR3 has 14 amino acids. In germline, CDR1 is KGHDR, CDR2 SFDVKD.

The CDR3: CASSSRGASYNEQFF. The CDR3 DNA reads TGTGCCAGCAGCTCCCGGGGGGCAAGTTACAATGAGCAGTTCTTC. V is TRBV13 and J is TRBJ2-1, with D possibly matching TRBD2 (7 bases). V was pared by 4 bases and J by 4 bases, with 14 bases between. Germline V gene data show CDR1 as PRHDT and CDR2 as FYEKMQ (reference sequence). The CDR3 is 15 residues long.

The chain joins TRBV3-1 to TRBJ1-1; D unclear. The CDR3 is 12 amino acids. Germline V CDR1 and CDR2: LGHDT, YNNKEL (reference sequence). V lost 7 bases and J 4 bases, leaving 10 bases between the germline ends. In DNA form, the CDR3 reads TGTGCCAGCACCCGAGCAGGCACTGAAGCTTTCTTT. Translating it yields CASTRAGTEAFF.

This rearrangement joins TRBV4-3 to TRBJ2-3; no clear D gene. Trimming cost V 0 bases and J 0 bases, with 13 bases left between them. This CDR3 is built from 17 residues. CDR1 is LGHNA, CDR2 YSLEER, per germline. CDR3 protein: CASSQDLARSSTDTQYF. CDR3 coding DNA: TGCGCCAGCAGCCAAGATTTGGCCAGATCTAGCACAGATACGCAGTATTTT.

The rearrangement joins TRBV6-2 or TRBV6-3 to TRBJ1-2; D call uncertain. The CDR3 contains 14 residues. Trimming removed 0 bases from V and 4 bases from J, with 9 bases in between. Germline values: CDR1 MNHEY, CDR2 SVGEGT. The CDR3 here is CASSYSADPYGYTF. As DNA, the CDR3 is TGTGCCAGCAGTTACTCGGCGGACCCCTATGGCTACACCTTC.

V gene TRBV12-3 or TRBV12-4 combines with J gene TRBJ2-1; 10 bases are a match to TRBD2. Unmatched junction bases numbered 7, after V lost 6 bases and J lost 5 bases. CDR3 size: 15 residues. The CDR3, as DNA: TGTGCCAGCAGGGGGGTAGCGGGGGGCGACAATGAGCAGTTCTTC. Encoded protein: CASRGVAGGDNEQFF.

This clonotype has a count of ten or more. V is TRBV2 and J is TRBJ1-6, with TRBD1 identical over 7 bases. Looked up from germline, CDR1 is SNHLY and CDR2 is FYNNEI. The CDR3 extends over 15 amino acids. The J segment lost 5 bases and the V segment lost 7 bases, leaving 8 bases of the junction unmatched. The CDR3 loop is CASTPGGTDNSPLHF. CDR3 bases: TGTGCCAGCACACCTGGGGGGACAGATAATTCACCCCTCCACTTT.

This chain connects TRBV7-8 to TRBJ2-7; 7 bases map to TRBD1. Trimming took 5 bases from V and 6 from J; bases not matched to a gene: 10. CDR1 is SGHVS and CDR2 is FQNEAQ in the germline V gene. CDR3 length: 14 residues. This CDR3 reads CASSTPDREREQYV. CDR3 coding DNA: TGTGCCAGCAGCACCCCCGACAGGGAACGCGAGCAGTACGTC.

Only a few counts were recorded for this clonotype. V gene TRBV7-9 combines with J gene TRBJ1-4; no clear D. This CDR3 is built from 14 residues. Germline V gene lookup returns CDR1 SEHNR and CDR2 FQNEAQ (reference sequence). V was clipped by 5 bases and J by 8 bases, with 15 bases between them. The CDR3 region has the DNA TGTGCCAGCAGCCGGGAGGGAATCGAAGAAAAACTGTTTTTT. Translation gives CASSREGIEEKLFF.

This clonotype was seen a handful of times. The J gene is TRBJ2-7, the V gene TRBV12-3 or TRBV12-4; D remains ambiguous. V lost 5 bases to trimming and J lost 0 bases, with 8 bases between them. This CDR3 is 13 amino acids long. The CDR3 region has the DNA TGTGCCAGCAGTCGTCGTGGCTCCTACGAGCAGTACGTC. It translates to CASSRRGSYEQYV.

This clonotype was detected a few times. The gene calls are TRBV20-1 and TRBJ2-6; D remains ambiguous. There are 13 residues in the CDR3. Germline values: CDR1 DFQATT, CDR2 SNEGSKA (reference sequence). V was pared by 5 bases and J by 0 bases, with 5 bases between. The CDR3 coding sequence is TGCAGTGCTCCTAGCTCTGGGGCCAACGTCCTGACTTTC. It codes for CSAPSSGANVLTF.

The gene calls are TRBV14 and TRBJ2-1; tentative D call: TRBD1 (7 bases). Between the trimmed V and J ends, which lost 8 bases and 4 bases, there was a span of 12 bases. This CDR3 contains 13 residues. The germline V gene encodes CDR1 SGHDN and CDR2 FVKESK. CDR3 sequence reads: CASGGGLYNEQFF. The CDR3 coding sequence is TGTGCCAGCGGAGGGGGCTTATACAATGAGCAGTTCTTC.

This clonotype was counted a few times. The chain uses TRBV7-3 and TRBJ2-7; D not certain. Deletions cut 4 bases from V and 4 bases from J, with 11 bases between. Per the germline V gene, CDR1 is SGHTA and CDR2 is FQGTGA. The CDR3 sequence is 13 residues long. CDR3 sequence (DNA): TGTGCCAGCAGCTCCGTGCCCGGATACGAGCAGTACTTC. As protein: CASSSVPGYEQYF.